The clone carrying this T cell receptor beta chain was counted once. This sample was taken from a study of blood T cell repertoires in COVID-19. Looking at the study overall: Acute and convalescent COVID-19 specimens originated in the United States, Italy and Spain.

Data came from immunoSEQ multiplex PCR; TCRdb stores just in-frame clones and leaves some out. The data show 100,000 to 150,000 clones, approximately 74% seen once. With V trimmed by 8 bases and J by 4 bases, 8 bases remained unmatched. This CDR3 is 14 amino acids long. Germline V gene data show CDR1 as LNHDA and CDR2 as SQIVND (reference sequence). The sample consisted of peripheral blood. This receptor was identified in a woman in her seventies with acute or convalescent COVID-19. This chain links TRBV19 with TRBJ2-3; 8 nucleotides line up with TRBD1. The CDR3 DNA sequence: TGTGCCAGTTCTTTGGACAGGGTTGCAGATACGCAGTATTTT. Encoded protein: CASSLDRVADTQYF.